Listed below are T cell receptor beta chains from one sample, sequenced in a study of blood T cell repertoires in COVID-19. Using immunoSEQ multiplex PCR, the repertoire was profiled, and TCRdb retains in-frame clones only, with some absent. The sample carries about 150,000 clones, almost 85% recorded once. Sequenced: PBMCs or T cells enriched from blood (not recorded which). The receptors shown here come from a woman aged 45 to 65 with acute COVID-19. Both conserved end residues are part of each CDR3. A D gene is named only where the DNA matches it firmly. Not all rows give a size; the values are once, few, many and, for expanded clones, a class.

size: NA; V: TRBV12-3/TRBV12-4; J: TRBJ2-1; D: TRBD2; CDR3: CASSQLAEQFF; DNA: TGTGCCAGCAGCCAACTAGCGGAGCAGTTCTTC
size: NA; V: TRBV11-1; J: TRBJ2-2; D: NA; CDR3: CASSGGAGELFF; DNA: TGTGCCAGCAGCGGAGGGGCCGGGGAGCTGTTTTTT
size: NA; V: TRBV7-2; J: TRBJ1-1; D: NA; CDR3: CASSLHPGGNTEAFF; DNA: TGTGCCAGCAGCTTACACCCAGGTGGGAACACTGAAGCTTTCTTT
size: NA; V: TRBV7-6; J: TRBJ1-6; D: NA; CDR3: CASSPGGPLHF; DNA: TGTGCCAGCAGCCCCGGTGGACCCCTCCACTTT
size: NA; V: TRBV6-1; J: TRBJ1-2; D: TRBD1; CDR3: CASSDSWTGDYGYTF; DNA: TGTGCCAGCAGTGATTCCTGGACAGGGGACTATGGCTACACCTTC
size: NA; V: TRBV3-1/TRBV3-2; J: TRBJ2-2; D: NA; CDR3: CASSHNRIVTGELFF; DNA: TGTGCCAGCAGCCATAACAGGATCGTCACCGGGGAGCTGTTTTTT
size: NA; V: TRBV7-8; J: TRBJ1-5; D: NA; CDR3: CASTQMGGLVQPQHF; DNA: TGTGCCAGCACCCAGATGGGGGGGTTAGTCCAGCCCCAGCATTTT
size: NA; V: TRBV7-9; J: TRBJ2-5; D: TRBD2; CDR3: CASSQLAGVGGETQYF; DNA: TGTGCCAGCAGCCAACTAGCGGGAGTTGGCGGAGAGACCCAGTACTTC
size: NA; V: TRBV28; J: TRBJ2-3; D: NA; CDR3: CASSLPAGYRTDTQYF; DNA: TGTGCCAGCAGTTTACCGGCGGGGTACCGCACAGATACGCAGTATTTT
size: NA; V: TRBV5-6; J: TRBJ2-4; D: NA; CDR3: CASSPRLAKNIQYF; DNA: TGTGCCAGCAGCCCTAGATTAGCCAAAAACATTCAGTACTTC
size: NA; V: TRBV19; J: TRBJ2-1; D: TRBD2; CDR3: CASSSIAGGPNEQFF; DNA: TGTGCCAGTAGTTCAATAGCGGGAGGACCAAATGAGCAATTCTTC
size: NA; V: TRBV30; J: TRBJ1-2; D: NA; CDR3: CAWSGAGEYGYTF; DNA: TGTGCCTGGAGTGGAGCAGGGGAGTATGGCTACACCTTC
size: NA; V: TRBV10-3; J: TRBJ1-1; D: NA; CDR3: CAITERGGSTEAFF; DNA: TGTGCCATCACCGAGCGGGGGGGCTCCACTGAAGCTTTCTTT
size: NA; V: TRBV5-5; J: TRBJ1-5; D: NA; CDR3: CASSLLGLPSNQPQHF; DNA: TGTGCCAGCAGCTTGCTGGGCCTCCCAAGCAATCAGCCCCAGCATTTT
size: NA; V: TRBV18; J: TRBJ2-7; D: NA; CDR3: CASSPREGEQYF; DNA: TGTGCCAGCTCACCCCGTGAGGGCGAGCAGTACTTC
size: NA; V: TRBV7-2; J: TRBJ2-7; D: TRBD2; CDR3: CASSLASGVSYEQYF; DNA: TGTGCCAGCAGCTTGGCTAGCGGGGTCTCCTACGAGCAGTACTTC
size: NA; V: TRBV11-2; J: TRBJ2-7; D: TRBD1; CDR3: CASIGQEEQYF; DNA: TGTGCCAGCATTGGACAGGAGGAGCAGTACTTC
size: NA; V: TRBV7-2; J: TRBJ2-5; D: TRBD2; CDR3: CASSFRARAGGETQYF; DNA: TGTGCCAGCAGCTTCCGTGCTAGGGCGGGAGGAGAGACCCAGTACTTC
size: NA; V: TRBV13; J: TRBJ2-1; D: NA; CDR3: CASSLVAASSYNEQFF; DNA: TGTGCCAGCAGCTTAGTGGCGGCCAGCTCCTACAATGAGCAGTTCTTC
size: once; V: TRBV19; J: TRBJ2-6; D: NA; CDR3: CASSMFRVSGANVLTF; DNA: TGTGCCAGTAGTATGTTCAGGGTCTCTGGGGCCAACGTCCTGACTTTC
size: once; V: TRBV7-8; J: TRBJ1-3; D: NA; CDR3: CASSLVDTRTGNTIYF; DNA: TGTGCCAGCAGCTTAGTCGACACAAGAACTGGAAACACCATATATTTT
size: NA; V: TRBV29-1; J: TRBJ2-3; D: TRBD2; CDR3: CSVDGTSGRVPDTQYF; DNA: TGCAGCGTTGATGGGACTAGCGGGAGGGTACCAGATACGCAGTATTTT
size: NA; V: TRBV7-8; J: TRBJ2-2; D: NA; CDR3: CASSLRGMGGELFF; DNA: TGTGCCAGCAGCTTACGCGGGATGGGCGGGGAGCTGTTTTTT
size: NA; V: TRBV5-3; J: TRBJ1-2; D: NA; CDR3: CARSHTEGNYGYTF; DNA: TGTGCCAGAAGCCACACGGAGGGCAACTATGGCTACACCTTC
size: NA; V: TRBV29-1; J: TRBJ1-1; D: NA; CDR3: CSAATANTEAFF; DNA: TGCAGCGCCGCGACAGCCAACACTGAAGCTTTCTTT
size: NA; V: TRBV11-2; J: TRBJ1-1; D: NA; CDR3: CASSLETGGTEAFF; DNA: TGTGCCAGCAGCTTAGAGACAGGTGGCACTGAAGCTTTCTTT
size: NA; V: TRBV2; J: TRBJ1-2; D: NA; CDR3: CASSDEGYTF; DNA: TGTGCCAGCAGTGATGAGGGCTACACCTTC
size: NA; V: TRBV2; J: TRBJ1-4; D: NA; CDR3: CASSDGLKLFF; DNA: TGTGCCAGCAGTGATGGCCTAAAACTGTTTTTT
size: NA; V: TRBV6-5; J: TRBJ1-1; D: NA; CDR3: CASSRLNTEAFF; DNA: TGTGCCAGCAGCAGATTGAACACTGAAGCTTTCTTT
size: once; V: TRBV9; J: TRBJ2-7; D: NA; CDR3: CASSATATYEQYF; DNA: TGTGCCAGCAGCGCCACTGCTACCTACGAGCAGTACTTC
size: NA; V: TRBV5-1; J: TRBJ2-7; D: NA; CDR3: CATSAGREVGEQYF; DNA: TGCGCTACCTCTGCCGGCAGGGAGGTCGGAGAGCAGTACTTC
size: once; V: TRBV19; J: TRBJ2-3; D: TRBD2; CDR3: CASSGPGTSVLTSTDTQYF; DNA: TGTGCCAGTAGCGGGCCGGGGACTAGCGTGTTAACTAGCACAGATACGCAGTATTTT
size: NA; V: TRBV27; J: TRBJ1-1; D: NA; CDR3: CASKSPMNTEAFF; DNA: TGTGCCAGCAAAAGCCCCATGAACACTGAAGCTTTCTTT
size: NA; V: TRBV5-6; J: TRBJ2-1; D: TRBD2; CDR3: CASSPLAGGYGEQFF; DNA: TGTGCCAGCAGCCCACTAGCGGGAGGGTATGGTGAGCAGTTCTTC
size: NA; V: TRBV6-1; J: TRBJ2-1; D: TRBD1; CDR3: CASSEKRQGVEQFF; DNA: TGTGCCAGCAGTGAAAAGCGACAGGGAGTTGAGCAGTTCTTC
size: many; V: TRBV27; J: TRBJ2-1; D: NA; CDR3: CASSSGGPYNEQFF; DNA: TGTGCCAGCAGTTCAGGGGGGCCCTACAATGAGCAGTTCTTC
size: once; V: TRBV15; J: TRBJ1-2; D: TRBD1; CDR3: CATSRDWTGDHYGYTF; DNA: TGTGCCACCAGCAGAGATTGGACAGGAGACCACTATGGCTACACCTTC
size: NA; V: TRBV7-6; J: TRBJ2-2; D: TRBD2; CDR3: CASSPLMAGGNTGELFF; DNA: TGTGCCAGCAGCCCCCTGATGGCGGGAGGTAACACCGGGGAGCTGTTTTTT
size: NA; V: TRBV20-1; J: TRBJ2-5; D: NA; CDR3: CSASSVTDTQGETQYF; DNA: TGCAGTGCTAGTTCCGTCACAGATACTCAGGGGGAGACCCAGTACTTC
size: NA; V: TRBV11-2; J: TRBJ2-1; D: TRBD2; CDR3: CASSYGTSGSNEQFF; DNA: TGTGCCAGCAGTTACGGGACTAGCGGGAGTAATGAGCAGTTCTTC
size: NA; V: TRBV14; J: TRBJ2-5; D: NA; CDR3: CASSQDVFPRRTTDGETQYF; DNA: TGTGCCAGCAGCCAAGATGTATTTCCACGCCGGACAACTGATGGAGAGACCCAGTACTTC
size: NA; V: TRBV19; J: TRBJ1-5; D: NA; CDR3: CASSMLAGGNQPQHF; DNA: TGTGCCAGTAGTATGCTGGCAGGGGGCAATCAGCCCCAGCATTTT
size: NA; V: TRBV5-4; J: TRBJ2-7; D: TRBD1; CDR3: CASSSGTGLEIYEQYF; DNA: TGTGCCAGCAGCTCTGGGACAGGGCTGGAGATTTACGAGCAGTACTTC
size: NA; V: TRBV27; J: TRBJ2-1; D: TRBD1; CDR3: CASTPQGSYNEQFF; DNA: TGTGCCAGCACCCCACAGGGGTCCTACAATGAGCAGTTCTTC
size: NA; V: TRBV6-2/TRBV6-3; J: TRBJ2-1; D: TRBD1; CDR3: CASSRTGANYNEQFF; DNA: TGTGCCAGCAGCAGGACAGGGGCAAACTACAATGAGCAGTTCTTC
size: NA; V: TRBV2; J: TRBJ2-2; D: NA; CDR3: CASRRDETGELFF; DNA: TGTGCCAGCAGGAGGGATGAAACCGGGGAGCTGTTTTTT
size: NA; V: TRBV6-1; J: TRBJ2-1; D: NA; CDR3: CASSDLTGMEEQFF; DNA: TGTGCCAGCAGTGACCTAACGGGAATGGAAGAGCAGTTCTTC
size: NA; V: TRBV29-1; J: TRBJ2-7; D: NA; CDR3: CSVRTSSSYEQYF; DNA: TGCAGCGTCCGGACAAGTTCCTCCTACGAGCAGTACTTC
size: once; V: TRBV7-2; J: TRBJ2-3; D: TRBD2; CDR3: CASRAGTSEDTQYF; DNA: TGTGCCAGCAGGGCCGGGACTAGCGAAGATACGCAGTATTTT
size: NA; V: TRBV19; J: TRBJ2-1; D: NA; CDR3: CASNPGSSYNEQFF; DNA: TGTGCCAGTAATCCCGGTAGCTCCTACAATGAGCAGTTCTTC
size: NA; V: TRBV12-3/TRBV12-4; J: TRBJ1-1; D: TRBD1; CDR3: CASSQNRGPAFF; DNA: TGTGCCAGCAGCCAGAACAGGGGGCCAGCTTTCTTT
size: NA; V: TRBV5-1; J: TRBJ1-6; D: TRBD1; CDR3: CASGTGGKNSPLHF; DNA: TGCGCCAGCGGGACAGGGGGGAAAAATTCACCCCTCCACTTT
size: NA; V: TRBV19; J: TRBJ2-1; D: NA; CDR3: CASTVEQFF; DNA: TGTGCCAGTACGGTTGAGCAGTTCTTC
size: NA; V: TRBV30; J: TRBJ2-5; D: TRBD2; CDR3: CAWSVSSGGGKTQYF; DNA: TGTGCCTGGAGTGTGTCTAGCGGGGGGGGGAAGACCCAGTACTTC
size: NA; V: TRBV2; J: TRBJ1-2; D: TRBD1; CDR3: CASSGPGTGYGYTF; DNA: TGTGCCAGCAGTGGGCCCGGGACAGGCTATGGCTACACCTTC
size: NA; V: TRBV6-5; J: TRBJ1-5; D: TRBD1; CDR3: CASTPGTGGYQPQHF; DNA: TGTGCCAGCACACCTGGGACAGGGGGTTATCAGCCCCAGCATTTT